This record concerns one T cell receptor (beta chain) sequence. The antigen remains undetermined. PCR primers comprised 60 Vbeta and 13 Jbeta primers. Repertoires were generated with immunoSEQ multiplex PCR, while TCRdb's copy carries only in-frame clones and drops some. The sample lists 95,000 to 150,000 clones; roughly 10% were seen once. V trimming: 7 bases; J trimming: 3 bases; junction bases outside the gene matches: 6. The CDR3 loop spans 13 amino acids. The V gene's germline CDR1 is MDHEN and CDR2 SYDVKM. The sample is drawn from a study of cytomegalovirus exposure and HLA in healthy donors. Overall study results and limits: A later analysis linked a missense DCLRE1C variant to TCR beta V- and J-gene trimming. Productive status was seen about 90% or about 30% of the time for most TCR beta V segments in an earlier analysis.

The V gene is TRBV28, the J gene TRBJ2-7, with 7 bases aligning to TRBD1. This sequence originates from a woman between 18 and 30 years old in good health and CMV-seropositive. The sequenced sample consisted of PBMCs. CDR3 amino acids: CASIKTGFYEQYF. The CDR3 DNA is TGTGCCAGCATCAAGACAGGGTTCTACGAGCAGTACTTC.